A single sample is the source of the 8 T cell receptor beta chains below, sequenced in a study of Ad26.COV2.S vaccination and SARS-CoV-2 variants. TCRdb's copy holds only in-frame clones and misses some; the assay was immunoSEQ multiplex PCR. The sample shows some 250,000 clones, 88% of them seen only once. Documented treatment: roughly 20 received Ad26.COV2.S at low or high dose, single or two shots; a few received placebo; per-sample allocation not given. Samples analyzed were those drawn on day 63 after the first vaccine or placebo injection. The specimen comprised peripheral blood, sampled in a trial of Ad26.COV2.S vaccine versus placebo. The receptors come from a person aged 18-60 years who received the Ad26.COV2.S COVID-19 vaccine or a placebo.

The chain links TRBV6-5 to TRBJ2-5; 8 bases map to TRBD2. The germline gives CDR1 MNHEY, CDR2 SVGAGI. This CDR3 comprises 15 residues. V lost 1 base and J lost 4; bases outside the gene matches: 5. The CDR3, as DNA: TGTGCCAGCAGTTACTGGCGGGGGGTAGGAGAGACCCAGTACTTC. Residues: CASSYWRGVGETQYF.

This clone has only a few counts. This chain connects TRBV28 to TRBJ1-1; 7 nucleotides agree with TRBD1. Losses at the gene ends were 2 bases for V and 1 base for J; bases not matched to a gene: 7. Per germline, CDR1 MDHEN and CDR2 SYDVKM. The CDR3 totals 16 residues. The DNA of the CDR3 is TGTGCCAGCAGTTTAAAATACAGGGGAGCGAACACTGAAGCTTTCTTT. This encodes CASSLKYRGANTEAFF.

This clone was recorded only once. The rearrangement joins TRBV21-1 to TRBJ1-3. TRBV21-1 is recorded as a pseudogene. This CDR3 is built from 16 residues. DNA of the CDR3: TGTGCCAGCAGCAGACGAAGAGGGGAGGCTGGAAACACCATATATTTT. Translated, it gives CASSRRRGEAGNTIYF.

This chain uses TRBV18 with TRBJ2-3; TRBD1 agrees at 8 bases. CDR3 length: 16 amino acids. Germline V gene data show CDR1 as KGHSH and CDR2 as LQKENI. Trimming cost V 1 base and J 0 bases; bases outside gene matches: 3. The CDR3 here is CASSPLGTGSTDTQYF. CDR3 in DNA: TGTGCCAGCTCACCACTCGGGACAGGCAGCACAGATACGCAGTATTTT.

The chain couples TRBV7-8 to TRBJ2-7; D not resolved. Germline CDR1 and CDR2: SGHVS and FQNEAQ. This CDR3 spans 13 amino acids. V shed 5 bases and J shed 4 bases, with 12 bases lying between them. The CDR3 DNA reads TGTGCCAGCAGCCGAGCCCCCCGGTACGAGCAGTACTTC. Protein product: CASSRAPRYEQYF.

V usage is TRBV6-4 and J usage is TRBJ2-1; TRBD2 matches at 8 bases. V lost 4 bases to trimming and J lost 0 bases; unmatched junction nucleotides: 5. Per the germline V gene, CDR1 is MRHNA and CDR2 is SNTAGT. The CDR3 runs 16 residues. For the CDR3, the DNA is TGTGCCAGCAGTGCCCAACTAGCGGACTCCTACAATGAGCAGTTCTTC. It is translated as CASSAQLADSYNEQFF.

This clone was seen only a few times. The rearrangement joins TRBV15 to TRBJ1-4, with 7 bases identical to TRBD1. The V gene's germline CDR1 is LNHNV and CDR2 YYDKDF (reference sequence). V lost 11 bases and J lost 5; bases outside the gene matches: 17. The CDR3 sequence is 16 residues long. The CDR3 protein is CAARLGRGVSNEKLFF. The CDR3 bases are TGTGCCGCCCGCCTTGGCAGGGGGGTTTCCAATGAAAAACTGTTTTTT.

This clone was seen just once. V is TRBV28 and J is TRBJ1-2, with TRBD1 matching over 9 bases. Germline V gene sequence: CDR1 MDHEN, CDR2 SYDVKM. V lost 3 bases and J lost 7; bases outside the gene matches: 9. The CDR3 loop spans 15 amino acids. The CDR3 DNA reads TGTGCCAGCAGTTTTATTTCGGGACAGGGTGCTGGCTACACCTTC. It codes for CASSFISGQGAGYTF.